This T cell receptor beta chain is from a study of T cells in Graves' hyperthyroidism and ophthalmopathy. Findings and limits, study-wide: Expanded thyroid clonotypes (above 0.001) were mostly also found in blood.

It was RNA transcripts that yielded the amplified TCR beta CDR3 regions. Researchers ran a first-round RT-PCR on the TCR CDR3 using the HTBI primer set. Each CDR3 protein gets one entry after TCRdb re-called the multiplex PCR reads with MiXCR. The sample has 300,000 to 400,000 distinct CDR3 sequences; roughly 14% are singletons. Each 10 ml fresh peripheral blood draw supplied the PBMCs. This CDR3 contains 17 residues. Germline V gene lookup returns CDR1 LNHDA and CDR2 SQIVND (reference sequence). With respect to this clonotype: Its antigen is currently unknown. A read error may account for a junction end that differs from germline.

The V gene is TRBV19, the J gene TRBJ1-5, with D uncertain. The source material was blood. This clonotype was obtained from a woman aged 30 to 39 with Graves' ophthalmopathy. In nucleotides, the CDR3 is TGTGCCAGTAGTACCCTTTCGGCCAGCCATAGCAATCGGCCCCAGCATTTT. This gives the protein CASSTLSASHSNRPQHF.